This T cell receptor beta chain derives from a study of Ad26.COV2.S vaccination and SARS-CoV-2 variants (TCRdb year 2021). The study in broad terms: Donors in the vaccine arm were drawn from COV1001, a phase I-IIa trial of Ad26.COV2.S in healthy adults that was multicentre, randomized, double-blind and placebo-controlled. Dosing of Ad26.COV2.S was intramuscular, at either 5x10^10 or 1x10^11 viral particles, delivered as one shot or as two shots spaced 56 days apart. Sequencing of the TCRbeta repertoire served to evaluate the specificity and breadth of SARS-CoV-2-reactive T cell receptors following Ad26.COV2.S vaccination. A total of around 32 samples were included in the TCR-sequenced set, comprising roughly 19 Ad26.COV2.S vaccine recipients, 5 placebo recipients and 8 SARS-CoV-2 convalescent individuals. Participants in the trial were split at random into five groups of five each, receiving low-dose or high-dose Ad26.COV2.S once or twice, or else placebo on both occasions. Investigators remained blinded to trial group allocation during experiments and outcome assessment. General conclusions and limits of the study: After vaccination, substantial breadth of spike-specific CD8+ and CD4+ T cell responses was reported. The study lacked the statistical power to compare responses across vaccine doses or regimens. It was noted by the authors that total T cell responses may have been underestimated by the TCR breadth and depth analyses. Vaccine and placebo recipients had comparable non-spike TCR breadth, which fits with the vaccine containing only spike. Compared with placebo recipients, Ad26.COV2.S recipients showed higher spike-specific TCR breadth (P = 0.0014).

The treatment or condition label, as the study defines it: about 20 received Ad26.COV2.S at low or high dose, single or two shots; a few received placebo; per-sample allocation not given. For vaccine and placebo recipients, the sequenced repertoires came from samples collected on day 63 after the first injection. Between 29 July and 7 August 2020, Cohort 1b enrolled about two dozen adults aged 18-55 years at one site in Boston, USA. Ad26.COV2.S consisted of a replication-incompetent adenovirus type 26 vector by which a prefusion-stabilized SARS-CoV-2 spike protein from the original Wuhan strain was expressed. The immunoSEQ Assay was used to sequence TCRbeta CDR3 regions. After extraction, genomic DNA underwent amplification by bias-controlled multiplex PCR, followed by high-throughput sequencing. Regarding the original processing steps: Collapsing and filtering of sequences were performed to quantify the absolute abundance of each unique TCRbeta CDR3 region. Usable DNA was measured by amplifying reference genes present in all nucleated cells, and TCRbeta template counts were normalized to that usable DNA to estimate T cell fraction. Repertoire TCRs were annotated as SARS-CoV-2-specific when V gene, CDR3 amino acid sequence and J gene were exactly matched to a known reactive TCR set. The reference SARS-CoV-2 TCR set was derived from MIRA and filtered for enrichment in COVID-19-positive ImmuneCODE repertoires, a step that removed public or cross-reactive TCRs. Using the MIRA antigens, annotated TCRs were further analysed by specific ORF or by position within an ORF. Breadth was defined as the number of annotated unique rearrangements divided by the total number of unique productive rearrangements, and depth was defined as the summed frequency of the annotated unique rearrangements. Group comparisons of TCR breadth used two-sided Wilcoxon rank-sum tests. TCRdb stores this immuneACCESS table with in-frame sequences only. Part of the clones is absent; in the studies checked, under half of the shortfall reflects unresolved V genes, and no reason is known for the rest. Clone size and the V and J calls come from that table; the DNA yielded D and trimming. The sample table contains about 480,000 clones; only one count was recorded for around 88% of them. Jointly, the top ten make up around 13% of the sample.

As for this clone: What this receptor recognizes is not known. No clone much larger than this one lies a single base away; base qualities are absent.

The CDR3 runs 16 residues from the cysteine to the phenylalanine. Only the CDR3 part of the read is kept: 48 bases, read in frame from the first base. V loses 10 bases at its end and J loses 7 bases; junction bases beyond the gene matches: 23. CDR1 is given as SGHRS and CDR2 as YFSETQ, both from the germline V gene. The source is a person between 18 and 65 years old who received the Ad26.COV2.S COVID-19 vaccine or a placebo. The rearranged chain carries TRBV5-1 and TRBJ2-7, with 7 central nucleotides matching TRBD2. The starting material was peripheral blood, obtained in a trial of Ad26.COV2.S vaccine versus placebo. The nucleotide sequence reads TGCGCCTGCTCCGAGACTAGCATTTTCGGGAGTGAAGAGCAGTACTTC. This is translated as CACSETSIFGSEEQYF.